These 31 T cell receptor beta chains were sequenced from one sample in a study of T cell changes during pregnancy in multiple sclerosis (dated by TCRdb to the late 2010s). Libraries were constructed by the immunoSEQ multiplex PCR assay. TCRdb re-hosts the immuneACCESS table, in-frame sequences only. Its copies lack some clones; in the studies checked, an unresolved V gene accounts for under half of them, and the cause for the rest is not known. In all, the sample holds about 76,000 clones, and around 93% of those were seen once. The ten largest clones take up around 2.3% of the sample. Sample: peripheral blood, taken in the second trimester of pregnancy. These receptors originate from a female donor with multiple sclerosis, enrolled in a pregnancy study.

The V call is TRBV4-2, the J call TRBJ1-2; a weak D match, TRBD1 (6 bases). Trimming removed 6 bases at V and 5 bases at J, with 22 bases between. The CDR3 covers 16 residues. Germline loops: CDR1 LGHNA, CDR2 YNFKEQ. The CDR3 region is CASRGEPIGGAYGYTF. The CDR3 nucleotides read TGTGCCAGCAGAGGGGAACCTATCGGGGGGGCTTATGGCTACACCTTC.

In nucleotides, the CDR3 is TGTGCCAGCAGCCTTGGGGAGTGGGGCAATGAGCAGTTCTTC. Protein sequence: CASSLGEWGNEQFF. The V gene is TRBV14, the J gene TRBJ2-1, with D perhaps TRBD2 (5 bases). Trimming pared 4 bases from V and 6 bases from J, leaving 13 bases between. The CDR3 runs to 14 residues. Germline V lookup: CDR1 SGHDN, CDR2 FVKESK.

The CDR3: CAISTGGRYGYTF. DNA for the CDR3: TGTGCCATCAGCACAGGGGGCCGATATGGCTACACCTTC. The chain carries TRBV10-3 and TRBJ1-2; 9 bases match TRBD1. Trimming took 6 bases from V and 5 from J; bases not matched to a gene: 4. This CDR3 comprises 13 residues. The germline CDR1 and CDR2 sequences are ENHRY and SYGVKD.

This chain links TRBV28 with TRBJ1-6; maybe TRBD1 (6 bases). CDR3 length: 14 residues. V dropped 2 bases and J dropped 7 bases, with 9 bases sitting between them. The germline gives CDR1 MDHEN, CDR2 SYDVKM. The CDR3 DNA is TGTGCCAGCAGTTTAAGGGGGTGGAATTCACCCCTCCACTTT. This gives the protein CASSLRGWNSPLHF.

This clone is a singleton in its sample. The chain links TRBV10-3 to TRBJ1-4, with unresolved D. Germline V gives CDR1 ENHRY, CDR2 SYGVKD. Trimming pared 7 bases from V and 0 bases from J, leaving 6 bases between. The CDR3 is 13 amino acids. The CDR3 DNA reads TGTGCCATCAAAGCGGCAACTAATGAAAAACTGTTTTTT. It is translated as CAIKAATNEKLFF.

This sequence joins TRBV9 and TRBJ1-3, with no clear D. V was pared by 2 bases and J by 2 bases, with 14 bases between. The germline CDR1 and CDR2 sequences are SGDLS and YYNGEE. The CDR3 contains 16 residues. The CDR3 spells CASSVLPGGPGNTIYF. CDR3 nucleotide sequence: TGTGCCAGCAGCGTTCTACCGGGAGGCCCTGGAAACACCATATATTTT.

The chain is built from TRBV5-1 and TRBJ2-7; 9 nucleotides align to TRBD2. Germline-derived CDR1 and CDR2 are SGHRS and YFSETQ. The CDR3 extends over 15 amino acids. V gave up 4 bases and J gave up 3 bases; unmatched junction bases: 8. CDR3 coding DNA: TGCGCCAGCAGCGCGGGGGCGGGGGGGGACTACGAGCAGTACTTC. It encodes CASSAGAGGDYEQYF.

This chain links TRBV14 with TRBJ1-2; 7 bases fit TRBD1. CDR1 is SGHDN, CDR2 FVKESK, per germline. The length of the CDR3 is 13 residues. The trim removed 2 bases at V and 8 bases at J, leaving 5 bases unmatched. The CDR3 is CASSQQGVGGYTF. CDR3 bases: TGTGCCAGCAGCCAACAGGGGGTAGGAGGCTACACCTTC.

CDR3 nucleotide sequence: TGTGCCAGCAGCTTACAACAGAACAATGAGCAGTTCTTC. It codes for CASSLQQNNEQFF. The chain combines TRBV5-4 with TRBJ2-1; D call uncertain. V lost 2 bases and J 5 bases, leaving 8 bases between the germline ends. The CDR3 contains 13 residues. Germline CDR1 reads SGHNT; CDR2 reads YYREEE (reference sequence). Full variable domain (rest looked up from reference TRBV5-4 and TRBJ2-1): ETGVTQSPTHLIKTRGQQVTLRCSSQSGHNTVSWYQQALGQGPQFIFQYYREEENGRGNFPPRFSGLQFPNYSSELNVNALELDDSALYLCASSLQQNNEQFFGPGTRLTVL.

The rearrangement joins TRBV6-4 to TRBJ2-1; the match to TRBD1 covers 7 bases. Germline trimming cut 5 bases from V and 10 bases from J; bases unmatched to any gene: 11. The germline V gene encodes CDR1 MRHNA and CDR2 SNTAGT. This CDR3 region has 14 residues. Here the CDR3 DNA reads TGTGCCAGCAGTTCAAGCTGGACAGGCGAAGAGCAGTTCTTC. Translating gives CASSSSWTGEEQFF.

The V gene is TRBV5-6, the J gene TRBJ2-7, with D perhaps matching TRBD2 (7 bases). Germline-derived CDR1 and CDR2 are SGHDT and YYEEEE. The CDR3 loop spans 15 amino acids. V dropped 0 bases and J dropped 3 bases, with 13 bases sitting between them. CDR3 nucleotide sequence: TGTGCCAGCAGCTTGGGGCGGGGGCTTTACTACGAGCAGTACTTC. Its protein is CASSLGRGLYYEQYF.

V and J are TRBV7-3 and TRBJ2-3, with 8 nucleotides matching TRBD2. The germline V gene has CDR1 SGHTA and CDR2 FQGTGA. After removal of 5 bases from V and 0 bases from J, the junction contained 4 bases not matched to a gene. CDR3 size: 15 residues. CDR3 residues: CASSLQRGSTDTQYF. DNA of the CDR3: TGTGCCAGCAGCCTTCAGCGGGGGAGCACAGATACGCAGTATTTT.

This clone has just one count. V is TRBV6-6 and J is TRBJ1-5; D is undetermined. The CDR3 loop spans 15 amino acids. Looked up from germline, CDR1 is MNHNY and CDR2 is SVGAGI (reference sequence). Trimming took 10 bases from V and 1 from J, leaving 17 bases between them. The DNA for the CDR3 is TGTGCCACCACCCATGTTACCGGGAGCAATCAGCCCCAGCATTTT. Its protein product is CATTHVTGSNQPQHF.

The genes are TRBV4-1 and TRBJ1-1; the D is unclear. This CDR3 is 14 amino acids long. In germline, CDR1 is MGHRA, CDR2 YSYEKL. Trimming took off 0 bases at V and 1 base at J, with 6 bases between the two ends. CDR3 sequence: CASSQEGGNTEAFF. The CDR3 DNA is TGCGCCAGCAGCCAAGAAGGAGGGAACACTGAAGCTTTCTTT.

The V and J genes are TRBV7-2 and TRBJ1-1; no clear D. Trimming removed 5 bases from V and 1 base from J, with 8 bases in between. The CDR3 is 13 amino acids. Germline V gene lookup returns CDR1 SGHTA and CDR2 FQGNSA. As DNA, the CDR3 is TGTGCCAGCAGCCAGACAAGGAACACTGAAGCTTTCTTT. This encodes CASSQTRNTEAFF.

This rearrangement joins TRBV15 to TRBJ1-5; a weak D match, TRBD1 (6 bases). Germline V CDR1 and CDR2: LNHNV, YYDKDF (reference sequence). V was clipped by 11 bases and J by 0 bases, with 17 bases between them. This CDR3 region has 15 residues. CDR3 coding DNA: TGTGCCTCGAGACAGGACCCTCATAGCAATCAGCCCCAGCATTTT. Translated, it gives CASRQDPHSNQPQHF.

The chain joins TRBV9 to TRBJ1-6; D may be TRBD1 (6 bases). The V gene's germline CDR1 is SGDLS and CDR2 YYNGEE. With 3 bases removed from V and 4 bases from J, the gap between germline ends came to 11 bases. This CDR3 has 15 amino acids. The DNA of the CDR3 is TGTGCCAGCAGCGAGGACAGAATGTATAATTCACCCCTCCACTTT. Protein product: CASSEDRMYNSPLHF.

The chain joins TRBV11-3 to TRBJ2-7; no clear D. The CDR3 length is 15 residues. The germline V and J ends were trimmed by 1 base and 0 bases, with 10 bases remaining between them. CDR1 is SGHNT, CDR2 YENEEA, per germline. The CDR3 is CASSLGGPSSYEQYF. In DNA form, the CDR3 reads TGTGCCAGCAGCTTAGGTGGTCCTAGCTCCTACGAGCAGTACTTC. Full variable domain (outside the CDR3, taken from reference TRBV11-3 and TRBJ2-7): EAGVVQSPRYKIIEKKQPVAFWCNPISGHNTLYWYLQNLGQGPELLIRYENEEAVDDSQLPKDRFSAERLKGVDSTLKIQPAELGDSAVYLCASSLGGPSSYEQYFGPGTRLTVT.

V gene TRBV10-3 combines with J gene TRBJ2-1; 7 bases are a match to TRBD2. Trimming at V came to 3 bases and at J to 12 bases, leaving 2 bases not matched to a gene. The CDR3 length is 11 residues. Germline V gene lookup returns CDR1 ENHRY and CDR2 SYGVKD. For the CDR3, the DNA is TGTGCCATCAGTGACGGGGAGGGGCAGTTCTTC. It yields the protein CAISDGEGQFF.

In this sample, this clone turned up once. The chain links TRBV7-9 to TRBJ1-2; D may be TRBD1 (6 bases). Looked up from germline, CDR1 is SEHNR and CDR2 is FQNEAQ (reference sequence). Trimming took 1 base from V and 4 from J, leaving 7 bases between them. The CDR3 is made up of 13 amino acids. CDR3 in DNA: TGTGCCAGCAGCTTAGGGGACACCTATGGCTACACCTTC. Translation: CASSLGDTYGYTF.

The chain carries TRBV5-1 and TRBJ2-1, with 7 bases matching TRBD2. Trimming took 4 bases from V and 9 from J; bases not matched to a gene: 10. Germline CDR1 is SGHRS and CDR2 is YFSETQ. The CDR3 covers 14 residues. The CDR3 DNA sequence: TGCGCCAGCAGCGGGGGGAGCGGGAACGCTGAGCAGTTCTTC. Its protein is CASSGGSGNAEQFF.

A single count supports this clone. This sequence joins TRBV5-4 and TRBJ2-5, with D possibly being TRBD2 (5 bases). This CDR3 region has 15 residues. V lost 1 base and J 2 bases, leaving 12 bases between the germline ends. Looked up from germline, CDR1 is SGHNT and CDR2 is YYREEE (reference sequence). Written as DNA, the CDR3 is TGTGCCAGCAGCTTGCCGGGGTTTGGGCAAGAGACCCAGTACTTC. This translates into CASSLPGFGQETQYF.

The genes are TRBV27 and TRBJ1-5; no clear D gene. With 2 bases removed from V and 4 bases from J, the gap between germline ends came to 12 bases. CDR3 length: 15 residues. Germline assignment: CDR1 MNHEY and CDR2 SMNVEV (reference sequence). CDR3 loop: CASSLDGSGNQPQHF. The CDR3 bases are TGTGCCAGCAGTTTAGACGGGTCGGGGAATCAGCCCCAGCATTTT.

J is TRBJ1-1 and V is TRBV2; 9 bases match TRBD1. Germline CDR1 SNHLY, CDR2 FYNNEI. This CDR3 has 13 residues. The V and J ends lost 5 bases and 3 bases, in that order; junction bases with no gene match: 1. The CDR3 DNA reads TGTGCCAGCAGTTGGGACAGGGACACTGAAGCTTTCTTT. It codes for CASSWDRDTEAFF.

The rearrangement links TRBV5-3 to TRBJ1-5; D is possibly TRBD1 (6 bases). TRBV5-3 is reported as an ORF; its role is uncertain. The V end was cut by 0 bases, the J end by 2 bases, with 18 bases between. The CDR3 is made up of 18 amino acids. This CDR3 is CARSLGPQGSEGNQPQHF. Written as DNA, the CDR3 is TGTGCCAGAAGCTTGGGGCCCCAGGGGTCGGAGGGCAATCAGCCCCAGCATTTT.

This chain links TRBV6-6 with TRBJ1-5; weak D call: TRBD1 (5 bases). The CDR3 runs to 15 residues. V was cut by 4 bases and J by 4 bases, with 14 bases left in between. Germline V gene lookup returns CDR1 MNHNY and CDR2 SVGAGI (reference sequence). The chain's CDR3 is CASSWGRDRNQPQHF. CDR3 DNA: TGTGCCAGCAGTTGGGGCCGAGACCGTAATCAGCCCCAGCATTTT.

The chain combines TRBV6-4 with TRBJ1-2; 7 bases match TRBD1. The V segment lost 6 bases and the J segment 6 bases; nucleotides outside the gene matches: 13. CDR3 length: 15 residues. Germline V lookup: CDR1 MRHNA, CDR2 SNTAGT. As DNA, the CDR3 is TGTGCCAGCAGACCATCCGGGACAGCTTATCATGGCTACACCTTC. Protein sequence: CASRPSGTAYHGYTF.

This chain joins TRBV5-1 and TRBJ1-4; D unresolved. Looked up from germline, CDR1 is SGHRS and CDR2 is YFSETQ. The CDR3 spans 15 residues. V shed 5 bases and J shed 5 bases, with 16 bases lying between them. CDR3 in amino acids: CASRGAGTENEKLFF. Written as DNA, the CDR3 is TGCGCCAGCAGGGGCGCGGGAACAGAAAATGAAAAACTGTTTTTT.

The rearrangement joins TRBV19 to TRBJ2-7, with TRBD1 matching 8 bases. Germline CDR1 is LNHDA and CDR2 is SQIVND (reference sequence). J gave up 4 bases and V 7 bases, and 6 bases lay outside the gene matches. The CDR3 covers 13 residues. In nucleotides, the CDR3 is TGTGCCAGTACCGGGACAGGAGAATACGAGCAGTACTTC. Its protein is CASTGTGEYEQYF.

The chain is built from TRBV7-2 and TRBJ1-5; D unclear. V lost 6 bases and J lost 3, with 6 bases in between. Germline V gene sequence: CDR1 SGHTA, CDR2 FQGNSA. This CDR3 is built from 12 residues. The CDR3 DNA reads as TGTGCCAGCAGTTATCTCAATCAGCCCCAGCATTTT. Residues: CASSYLNQPQHF.

This sequence joins TRBV25-1 and TRBJ2-3, with 12 positions matching TRBD2. Per germline, CDR1 MGHDK and CDR2 SYGVNS. This CDR3 has 14 residues. The V gene end was trimmed by 6 bases and the J gene end by 3 bases; junction bases not matched to a gene: 1. CDR3 sequence: CASSLAGGTDTQYF. As DNA, the CDR3 is TGTGCCAGCAGCCTAGCGGGGGGGACAGATACGCAGTATTTT.